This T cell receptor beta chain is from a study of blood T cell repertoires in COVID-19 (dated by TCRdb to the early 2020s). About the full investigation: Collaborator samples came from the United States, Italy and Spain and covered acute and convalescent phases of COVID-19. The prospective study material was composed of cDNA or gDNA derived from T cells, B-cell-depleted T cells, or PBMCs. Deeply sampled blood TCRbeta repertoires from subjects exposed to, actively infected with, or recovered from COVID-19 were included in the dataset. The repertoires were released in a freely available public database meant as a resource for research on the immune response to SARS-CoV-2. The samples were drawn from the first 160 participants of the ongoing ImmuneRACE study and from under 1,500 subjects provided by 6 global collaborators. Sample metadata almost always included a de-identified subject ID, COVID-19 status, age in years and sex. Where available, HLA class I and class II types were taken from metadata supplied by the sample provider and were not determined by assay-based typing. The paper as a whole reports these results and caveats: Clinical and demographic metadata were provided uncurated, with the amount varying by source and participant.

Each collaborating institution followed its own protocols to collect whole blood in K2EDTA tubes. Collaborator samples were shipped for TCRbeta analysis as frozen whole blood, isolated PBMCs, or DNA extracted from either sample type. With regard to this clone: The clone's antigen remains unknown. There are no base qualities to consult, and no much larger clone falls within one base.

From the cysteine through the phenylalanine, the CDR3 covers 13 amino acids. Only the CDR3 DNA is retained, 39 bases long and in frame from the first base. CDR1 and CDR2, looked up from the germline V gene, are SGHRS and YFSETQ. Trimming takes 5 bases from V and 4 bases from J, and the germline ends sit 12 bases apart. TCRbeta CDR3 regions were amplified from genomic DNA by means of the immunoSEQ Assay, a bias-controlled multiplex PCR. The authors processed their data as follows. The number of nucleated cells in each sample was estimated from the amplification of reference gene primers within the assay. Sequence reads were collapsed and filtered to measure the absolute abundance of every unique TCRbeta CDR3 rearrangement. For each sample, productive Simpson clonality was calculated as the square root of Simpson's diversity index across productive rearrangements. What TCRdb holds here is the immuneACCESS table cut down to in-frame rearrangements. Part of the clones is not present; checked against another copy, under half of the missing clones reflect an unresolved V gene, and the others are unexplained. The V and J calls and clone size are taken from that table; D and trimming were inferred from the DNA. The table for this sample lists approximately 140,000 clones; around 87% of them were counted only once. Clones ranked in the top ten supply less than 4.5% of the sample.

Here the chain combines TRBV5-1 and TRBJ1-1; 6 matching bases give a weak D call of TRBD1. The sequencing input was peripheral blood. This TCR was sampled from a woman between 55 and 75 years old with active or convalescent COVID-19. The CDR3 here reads CASSNRESTEAFF. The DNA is TGCGCCAGCAGTAACAGGGAGAGCACTGAAGCTTTCTTT. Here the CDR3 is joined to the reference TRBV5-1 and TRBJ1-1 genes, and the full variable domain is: KAGVTQTPRYLIKTRGQQVTLSCSPISGHRSVSWYQQTPGQGLQFLFEYFSETQRNKGNFPGRFSGRQFSNSRSEMNVSTLELGDSALYLCASSNRESTEAFFGQGTRLTVV.